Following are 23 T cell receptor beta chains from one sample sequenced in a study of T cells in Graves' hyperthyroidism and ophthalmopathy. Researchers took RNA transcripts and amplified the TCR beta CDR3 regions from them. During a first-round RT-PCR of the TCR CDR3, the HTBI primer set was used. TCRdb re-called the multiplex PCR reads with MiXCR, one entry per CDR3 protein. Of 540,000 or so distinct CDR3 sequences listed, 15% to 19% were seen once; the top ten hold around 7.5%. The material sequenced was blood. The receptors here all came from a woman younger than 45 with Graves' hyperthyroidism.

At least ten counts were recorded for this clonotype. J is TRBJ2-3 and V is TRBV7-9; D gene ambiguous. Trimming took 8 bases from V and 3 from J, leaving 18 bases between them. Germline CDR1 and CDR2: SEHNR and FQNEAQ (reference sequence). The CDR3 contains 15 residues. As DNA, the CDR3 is TGTGCCAGCTCAGCGAGAGGAATGGAGACAGATACGCAGTATTTT. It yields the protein CASSARGMETDTQYF. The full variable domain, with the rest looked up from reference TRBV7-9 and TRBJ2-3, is DTGVSQNPRHKITKRGQNVTFRCDPISEHNRLYWYRQTLGQGPEFLTYFQNEAQLEKSRLLSDRFSAERPKGSFSTLEIQRTEQGDSAMYLCASSARGMETDTQYFGPGTRLTVL.

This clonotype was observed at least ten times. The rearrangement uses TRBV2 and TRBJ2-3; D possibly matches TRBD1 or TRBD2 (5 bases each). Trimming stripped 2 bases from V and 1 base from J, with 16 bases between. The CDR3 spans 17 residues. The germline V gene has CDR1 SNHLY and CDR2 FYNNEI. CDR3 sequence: CASSENRGAEGTDTQYF. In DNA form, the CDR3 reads TGTGCCAGCAGTGAAAATAGAGGGGCGGAAGGCACAGATACGCAGTATTTT.

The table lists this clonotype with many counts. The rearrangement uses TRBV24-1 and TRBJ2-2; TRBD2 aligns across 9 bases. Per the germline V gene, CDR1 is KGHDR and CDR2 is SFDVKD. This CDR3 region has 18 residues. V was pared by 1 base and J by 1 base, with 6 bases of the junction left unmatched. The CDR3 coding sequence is TGTGCCACCAGTGATTTTGGTCTAGCGGGAAAGAACACCGGGGAGCTGTTTTTT. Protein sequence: CATSDFGLAGKNTGELFF.

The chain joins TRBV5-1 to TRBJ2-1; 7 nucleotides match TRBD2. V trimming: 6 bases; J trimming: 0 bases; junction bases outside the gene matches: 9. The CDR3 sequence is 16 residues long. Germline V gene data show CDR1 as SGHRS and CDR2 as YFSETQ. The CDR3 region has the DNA TGCGCCAGCATTAGGAGCGGGGCTAGCTCCTACAATGAGCAGTTCTTC. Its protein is CASIRSGASSYNEQFF.

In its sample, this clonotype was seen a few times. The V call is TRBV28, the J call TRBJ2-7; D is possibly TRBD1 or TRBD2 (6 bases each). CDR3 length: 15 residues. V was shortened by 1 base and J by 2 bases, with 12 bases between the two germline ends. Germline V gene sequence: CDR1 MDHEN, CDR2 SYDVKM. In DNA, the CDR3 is TGTGCCAGCAGTTTATTGAGGGGGGCGGCCTACGAGCAGTACTTC. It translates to CASSLLRGAAYEQYF.

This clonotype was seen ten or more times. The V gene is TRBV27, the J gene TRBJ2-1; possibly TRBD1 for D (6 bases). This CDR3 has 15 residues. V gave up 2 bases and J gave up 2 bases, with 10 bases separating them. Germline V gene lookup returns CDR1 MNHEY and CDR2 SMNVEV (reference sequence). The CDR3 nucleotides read TGTGCCAGCAGTTTAAGGGGGAGCGCCTACAATGAGCAGTTCTTC. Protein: CASSLRGSAYNEQFF.

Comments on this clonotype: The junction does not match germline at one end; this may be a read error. The CDR3 loop is CASSEGNFWPQETQCF. In nucleotides, the CDR3 is TGCGCCAGCAGTGAGGGCAACTTCTGGCCCCAAGAGACCCAGTGCTTC. The genes are TRBV10-2 and TRBJ2-5; unclear D gene. CDR1 is WSHSY, CDR2 SAAADI, per germline. The CDR3 is 16 amino acids.

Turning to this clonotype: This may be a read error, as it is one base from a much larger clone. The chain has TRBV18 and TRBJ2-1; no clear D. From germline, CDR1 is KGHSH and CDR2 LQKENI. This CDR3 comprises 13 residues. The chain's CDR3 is CAISPPTWNEQFF. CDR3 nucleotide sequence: TGTGCCATCTCACCCCCTACATGGAATGAGCAGTTCTTC. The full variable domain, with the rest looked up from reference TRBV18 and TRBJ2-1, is NAGVMQNPRHLVRRRGQEARLRCSPMKGHSHVYWYRQLPEEGLKFMVYLQKENIIDESGMPKERFSAEFPKEGPSILRIQQVVRGDSAAYFCAISPPTWNEQFFGPGTRLTVL.

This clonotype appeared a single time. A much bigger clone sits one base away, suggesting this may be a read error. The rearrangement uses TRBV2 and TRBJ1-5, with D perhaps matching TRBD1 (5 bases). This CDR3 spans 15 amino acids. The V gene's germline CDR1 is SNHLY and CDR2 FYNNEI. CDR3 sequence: CAGSEALGENQPQHF. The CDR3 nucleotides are TGTGCCGGCAGTGAAGCGCTGGGGGAAAATCAGCCCCAGCATTTT. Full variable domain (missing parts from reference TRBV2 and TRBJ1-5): EPEVTQTPSHQVTQMGQEVILRCVPISNHLYFYWYRQILGQKVEFLVSFYNNEISEKSEIFDDQFSVERPDGSNFTLKIRSTKLEDSAMYFCAGSEALGENQPQHFGDGTRLSIL.

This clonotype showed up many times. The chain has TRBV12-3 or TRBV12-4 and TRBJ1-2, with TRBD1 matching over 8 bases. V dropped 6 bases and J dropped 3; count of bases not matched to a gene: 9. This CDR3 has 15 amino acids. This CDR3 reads CASSSRQGSDYGYTF. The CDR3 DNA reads TGTGCCAGCAGCTCACGACAGGGGTCTGACTATGGCTACACCTTC.

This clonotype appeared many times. The CDR3 nucleotides are TGTGCCAGCAGTGAATATTGGGAGACTGAAGCTTTCTTT. Protein product: CASSEYWETEAFF. The V gene is TRBV2, the J gene TRBJ1-1, with D hard to call. In germline, CDR1 is SNHLY, CDR2 FYNNEI. Trimming removed 2 bases at V and 5 bases at J, with 9 bases between. The CDR3 is made up of 13 amino acids.

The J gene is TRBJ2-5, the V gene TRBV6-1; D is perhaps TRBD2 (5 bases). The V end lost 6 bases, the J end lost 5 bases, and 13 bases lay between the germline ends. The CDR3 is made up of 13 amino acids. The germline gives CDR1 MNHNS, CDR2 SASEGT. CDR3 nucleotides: TGTGCCAGCAGAGCACTAGTTTGGGAGACCCAGTACTTC. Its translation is CASRALVWETQYF.

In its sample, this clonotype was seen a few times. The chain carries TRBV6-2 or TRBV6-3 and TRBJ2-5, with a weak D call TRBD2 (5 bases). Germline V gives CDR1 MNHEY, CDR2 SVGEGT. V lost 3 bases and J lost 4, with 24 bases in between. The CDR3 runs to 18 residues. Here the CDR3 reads CASSYSVEARLPGETQYF. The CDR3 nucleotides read TGTGCCAGCAGTTATTCGGTGGAGGCTCGGCTTCCCGGAGAGACCCAGTACTTC.

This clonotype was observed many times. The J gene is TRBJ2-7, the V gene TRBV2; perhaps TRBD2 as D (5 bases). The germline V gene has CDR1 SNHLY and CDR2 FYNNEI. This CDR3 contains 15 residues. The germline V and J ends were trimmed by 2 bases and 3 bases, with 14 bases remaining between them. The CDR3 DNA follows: TGTGCCAGCAGTGAACTAGCTACGAAGGTCTACGAGCAGTACTTC. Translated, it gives CASSELATKVYEQYF.

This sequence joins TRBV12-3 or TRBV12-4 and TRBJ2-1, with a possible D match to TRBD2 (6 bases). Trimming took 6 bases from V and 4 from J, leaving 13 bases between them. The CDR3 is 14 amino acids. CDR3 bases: TGTGCCAGCAGGGGGACTCCGGGGTACAATGAGCAGTTCTTC. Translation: CASRGTPGYNEQFF.

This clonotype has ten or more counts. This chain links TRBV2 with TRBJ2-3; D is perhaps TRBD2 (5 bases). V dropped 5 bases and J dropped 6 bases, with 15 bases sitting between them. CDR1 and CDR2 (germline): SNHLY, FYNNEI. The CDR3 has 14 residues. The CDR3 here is CASSTRSPLDTQYF. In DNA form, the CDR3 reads TGTGCCAGCAGTACTAGGAGCCCACTCGATACGCAGTATTTT. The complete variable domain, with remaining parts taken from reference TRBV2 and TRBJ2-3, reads EPEVTQTPSHQVTQMGQEVILRCVPISNHLYFYWYRQILGQKVEFLVSFYNNEISEKSEIFDDQFSVERPDGSNFTLKIRSTKLEDSAMYFCASSTRSPLDTQYFGPGTRLTVL.

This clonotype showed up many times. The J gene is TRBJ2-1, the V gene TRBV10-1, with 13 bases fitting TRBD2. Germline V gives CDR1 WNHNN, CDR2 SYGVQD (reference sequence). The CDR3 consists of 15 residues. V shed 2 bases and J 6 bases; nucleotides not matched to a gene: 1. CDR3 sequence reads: CASSEGTSGANEQFF. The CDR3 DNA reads TGCGCCAGCAGTGAGGGGACTAGCGGGGCCAATGAGCAGTTCTTC.

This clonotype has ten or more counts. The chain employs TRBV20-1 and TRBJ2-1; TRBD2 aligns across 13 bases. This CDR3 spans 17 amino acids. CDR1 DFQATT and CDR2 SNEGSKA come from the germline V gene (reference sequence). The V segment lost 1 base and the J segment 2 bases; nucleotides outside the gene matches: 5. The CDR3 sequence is CSARVGLAGPTYNEQFF. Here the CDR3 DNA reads TGCAGTGCTAGAGTGGGACTAGCGGGGCCGACCTACAATGAGCAGTTCTTC.

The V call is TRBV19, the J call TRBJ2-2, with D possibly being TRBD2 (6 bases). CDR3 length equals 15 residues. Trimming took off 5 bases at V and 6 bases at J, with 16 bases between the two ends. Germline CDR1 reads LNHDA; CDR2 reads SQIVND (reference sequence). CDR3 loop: CASSYLTWGAGELFF. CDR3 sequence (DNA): TGTGCCAGTAGTTACCTGACCTGGGGGGCCGGGGAGCTGTTTTTT.

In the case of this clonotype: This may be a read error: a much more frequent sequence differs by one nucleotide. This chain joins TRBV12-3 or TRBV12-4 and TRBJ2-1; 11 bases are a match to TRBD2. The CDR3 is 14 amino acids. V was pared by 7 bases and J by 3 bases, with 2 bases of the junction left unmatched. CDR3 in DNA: TGTGCCAGCAAAGGGACTAGCGGCTACAATGAGCAGTTCTTC. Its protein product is CASKGTSGYNEQFF.

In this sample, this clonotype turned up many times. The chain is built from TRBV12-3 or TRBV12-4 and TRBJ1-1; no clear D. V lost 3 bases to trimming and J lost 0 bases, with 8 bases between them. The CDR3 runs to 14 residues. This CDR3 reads CASSFEQMNTEAFF. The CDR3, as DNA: TGTGCCAGCAGTTTTGAGCAGATGAACACTGAAGCTTTCTTT.

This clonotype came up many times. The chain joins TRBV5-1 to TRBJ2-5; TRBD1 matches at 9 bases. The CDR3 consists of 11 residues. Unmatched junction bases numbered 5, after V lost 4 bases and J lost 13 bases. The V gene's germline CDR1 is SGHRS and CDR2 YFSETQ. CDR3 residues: CASSKGQGPYF. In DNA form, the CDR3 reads TGCGCCAGCAGCAAGGGACAGGGACCGTACTTC.

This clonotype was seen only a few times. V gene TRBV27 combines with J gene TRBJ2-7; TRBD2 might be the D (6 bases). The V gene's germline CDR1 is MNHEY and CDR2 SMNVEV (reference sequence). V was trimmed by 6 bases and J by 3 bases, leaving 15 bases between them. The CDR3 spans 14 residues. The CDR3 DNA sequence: TGTGCCAGCAGCCTAAGTTGGCGGGGCTACGAGCAGTACTTC. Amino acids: CASSLSWRGYEQYF.